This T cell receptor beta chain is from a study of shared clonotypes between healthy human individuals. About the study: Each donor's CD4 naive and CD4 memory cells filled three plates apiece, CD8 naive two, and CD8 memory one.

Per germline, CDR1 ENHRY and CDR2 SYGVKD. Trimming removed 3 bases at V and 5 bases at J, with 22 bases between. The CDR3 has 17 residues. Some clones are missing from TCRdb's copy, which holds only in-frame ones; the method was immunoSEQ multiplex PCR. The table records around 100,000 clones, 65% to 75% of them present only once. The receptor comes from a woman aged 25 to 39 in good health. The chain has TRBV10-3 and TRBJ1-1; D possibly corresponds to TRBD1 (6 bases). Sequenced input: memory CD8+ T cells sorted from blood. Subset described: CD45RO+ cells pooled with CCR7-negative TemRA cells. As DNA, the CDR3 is TGTGCCATCAGTGACCTTCCCACCGGACAGCGTGGGACTGAAGCTTTCTTT. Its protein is CAISDLPTGQRGTEAFF.